These 32 T cell receptor beta chains were all obtained from the same sample, sequenced in a study of Graves' ophthalmopathy and Graves' hyperthyroidism. RNA served as the template for amplifying TCR beta CDR3 regions. An initial RT-PCR round employing HTBI primers preceded a second-round multiplex PCR. TCRdb independently ran MiXCR on the multiplex PCR reads; one entry per CDR3 protein. The repertoire holds around 36,000 distinct CDR3 sequences, with roughly 50% as singletons. The sequencing input was peripheral blood. The source is an adult woman with stable Graves' hyperthyroidism.

This clonotype was detected ten times or more. The chain recombines TRBV27 with TRBJ2-5; D call uncertain. Trimming left V 3 bases short and J 1 base short, with 6 bases between. Germline-derived CDR1 and CDR2 are MNHEY and SMNVEV (reference sequence). The CDR3 contains 13 residues. CDR3 nucleotide sequence: TGTGCCAGCAGTTTTGGCTTCCAAGAGACCCAGTACTTC. Translated: CASSFGFQETQYF.

This chain uses TRBV7-9 with TRBJ2-3; D remains unclear. The CDR3 length is 12 residues. Germline V gives CDR1 SEHNR, CDR2 FQNEAQ (reference sequence). The V end was cut by 5 bases, the J end by 5 bases, with 8 bases between. CDR3 nucleotides: TGTGCCAGCAGCCGCTGGCAAGATACGCAGTATTTT. This gives the protein CASSRWQDTQYF.

The V and J genes are TRBV5-1 and TRBJ2-7; 7 bases are shared with TRBD1. In germline, CDR1 is SGHRS, CDR2 YFSETQ. Unmatched junction bases numbered 14, after V lost 0 bases and J lost 5 bases. The CDR3 is 17 amino acids. The CDR3 DNA sequence: TGCGCCAGCAGCTTGGGGTCCGGGGCGACAGGGCGGAACGAGCAGTACTTC. It yields the protein CASSLGSGATGRNEQYF.

This clonotype was recorded at least ten times. The chain employs TRBV20-1 and TRBJ1-5; no firm D call. The V end lost 4 bases, the J end lost 4 bases, and 8 bases lay between the germline ends. Germline values: CDR1 DFQATT, CDR2 SNEGSKA (reference sequence). The CDR3 loop spans 12 amino acids. The CDR3 loop is CSATGGNQPQHF. Written as DNA, the CDR3 is TGCAGTGCTACCGGCGGTAATCAGCCCCAGCATTTT.

In its sample, this clonotype was seen many times. The chain carries TRBV12-3 or TRBV12-4 and TRBJ1-2; D remains ambiguous. V lost 6 bases, J lost 8 bases, and 13 bases lay in between. CDR3 size: 12 residues. CDR3 DNA: TGTGCCAGCAGCCGAGCCGCGCGGGGCTACACCTTC. It encodes CASSRAARGYTF.

This clonotype was counted many times. This sequence joins TRBV6-5 and TRBJ2-7, with 8 positions matching TRBD2. The CDR3 is 13 amino acids. The germline CDR1 and CDR2 sequences are MNHEY and SVGAGI. The V gene end was trimmed by 10 bases and the J gene end by 6 bases; junction bases not matched to a gene: 11. CDR3 coding DNA: TGTGCCACCAGAGGGGGACTAGTGTTCGAGCAGTACTTC. It translates to CATRGGLVFEQYF.

This clonotype was observed a handful of times. A much larger clone lies a single base off, so this may be a read error. This rearrangement joins TRBV4-1 to TRBJ1-1, with 7 bases lining up with TRBD1. The CDR3 contains 18 residues. The germline V gene has CDR1 MGHRA and CDR2 YSYEKL. In nucleotides, the CDR3 is TGCGTCAGCAGCCAAGCCTTGAACAGGGGCCTAGTGGGCACTGAAGCTTTCTTT. Protein: CVSSQALNRGLVGTEAFF.

The V gene is TRBV29-1, the J gene TRBJ1-1; no clear D. Germline V gene data show CDR1 as SQVTM and CDR2 as ANQGSEA. There are 12 residues in the CDR3. The V end lost 0 bases, the J end lost 7 bases, and 9 bases lay between the germline ends. The CDR3 sequence: CSVEDRFSEAFF. The CDR3 DNA reads as TGCAGCGTTGAAGATCGTTTTAGTGAAGCTTTCTTT. Full variable domain (rest looked up from reference TRBV29-1 and TRBJ1-1): SAVISQKPSRDICQRGTSLTIQCQVDSQVTMMFWYRQQPGQSLTLIATANQGSEATYESGFVIDKFPISRPNLTFSTLTVSNMSPEDSSIYLCSVEDRFSEAFFGQGTRLTVV.

The chain recombines TRBV7-9 with TRBJ1-5, with 8 nucleotides matching TRBD1. The CDR3 has 16 residues. CDR1 SEHNR and CDR2 FQNEAQ come from the germline V gene (reference sequence). J lost 4 bases, V lost 7 bases, and 12 bases had no gene match. This chain's CDR3 is CASTTRLQGGNQPQHF. DNA for the CDR3: TGTGCCAGCACTACTAGGCTACAGGGGGGTAATCAGCCCCAGCATTTT.

The V call is TRBV20-1, the J call TRBJ2-2; TRBD1 might be the D (5 bases). V was shortened by 4 bases and J by 5 bases, with 11 bases between the two germline ends. The germline V gene has CDR1 DFQATT and CDR2 SNEGSKA (reference sequence). The CDR3 length is 13 residues. Here the CDR3 reads CSAMGRATGELFF. Here the CDR3 DNA reads TGCAGTGCTATGGGCAGGGCGACCGGGGAGCTGTTTTTT.

The chain recombines TRBV20-1 with TRBJ2-5, with D unclear. The germline V gene encodes CDR1 DFQATT and CDR2 SNEGSKA (reference sequence). The CDR3 loop spans 13 amino acids. The germline V and J ends were trimmed by 3 bases and 5 bases, with 13 bases remaining between them. CDR3 sequence: CSASALGRETQYF. Here the CDR3 DNA reads TGCAGTGCTAGTGCTTTAGGACGGGAGACCCAGTACTTC.

This clonotype has more than one count but fewer than ten. The chain couples TRBV30 to TRBJ1-4; a possible D gene is TRBD1 (6 bases). Germline CDR1 and CDR2: GTSNPN and SVGIG (reference sequence). The V gene lost 3 bases and the J gene lost 7 bases, with 18 bases spanning the gap. There are 15 residues in the CDR3. The CDR3 reads CAWRETGRGSEKLFF. CDR3 sequence (DNA): TGTGCCTGGAGAGAAACAGGGAGAGGGAGTGAAAAACTGTTTTTT. Filled out from reference TRBV30 and TRBJ1-4, the complete variable domain reads SQTIHQWPATLVQPVGSPLSLECTVEGTSNPNLYWYRQAAGRGLQLLFYSVGIGQISSEVPQNLSASRPQDRQFILSSKKLLLSDSGFYLCAWRETGRGSEKLFFGSGTQLSVL.

This clonotype occurred many times. This sequence joins TRBV14 and TRBJ2-5; 8 nucleotides agree with TRBD2. The V segment lost 5 bases and the J segment 7 bases; nucleotides outside the gene matches: 6. Per germline, CDR1 SGHDN and CDR2 FVKESK. The CDR3 is 13 amino acids. This CDR3 is CASSRAGEVTQYF. The CDR3 DNA sequence: TGTGCCAGCAGCAGAGCGGGAGAAGTGACCCAGTACTTC.

This clonotype was seen just once. The chain uses TRBV15 and TRBJ1-1; TRBD1 might be the D (5 bases). Trimming removed 6 bases from V and 11 bases from J, with 19 bases in between. CDR1 and CDR2 from the germline V gene are LNHNV and YYDKDF (reference sequence). The CDR3 has 13 amino acids. The CDR3 sequence: CATSHSPGREAFF. DNA for the CDR3: TGTGCCACCAGTCATTCCCCAGGGAGAGAGGCTTTCTTT.

The chain couples TRBV25-1 to TRBJ1-5; no firm D call. Germline V gene data show CDR1 as MGHDK and CDR2 as SYGVNS. Trimming took 1 base from V and 1 from J, leaving 8 bases between them. This CDR3 spans 15 amino acids. CDR3 amino acids: CASSESALSNQPQHF. The DNA of the CDR3 is TGTGCCAGCAGTGAATCAGCGTTGAGCAATCAGCCCCAGCATTTT.

This clonotype was counted at least ten times. The J gene is TRBJ2-2, the V gene TRBV7-6; a possible D gene is TRBD2 (6 bases). The CDR3 runs to 16 residues. V lost 1 base and J lost 1, with 10 bases in between. In germline, CDR1 is SGHVS, CDR2 FNYEAQ. Here the CDR3 DNA reads TGTGCCAGCAGCTTAGTCGCGGGGCAGAACACCGGGGAGCTGTTTTTT. Protein product: CASSLVAGQNTGELFF.

This clonotype showed up many times. V and J are TRBV19 and TRBJ2-2; unclear D gene. The CDR3 has 12 amino acids. The ends were cut back, 4 bases at V and 2 bases at J, with 2 bases in the middle. The germline gives CDR1 LNHDA, CDR2 SQIVND (reference sequence). The CDR3 nucleotides are TGTGCCAGTAGTACCAACACCGGGGAGCTGTTTTTT. Its translation is CASSTNTGELFF. Looking up the rest from reference TRBV19 and TRBJ2-2 gives the full variable domain: DGGITQSPKYLFRKEGQNVTLSCEQNLNHDAMYWYRQDPGQGLRLIYYSQIVNDFQKGDIAEGYSVSREKKESFPLTVTSAQKNPTAFYLCASSTNTGELFFGEGSRLTVL.

The chain links TRBV7-2 to TRBJ2-7; 10 bases are shared with TRBD2. Germline V gene sequence: CDR1 SGHTA, CDR2 FQGNSA. The CDR3 is 13 residues long. V was clipped by 5 bases and J by 9 bases; unmatched bases: 7. In DNA form, the CDR3 reads TGTGCCAGCAGCCCTCTAGCGGGAGAGGGGCAGTACTTC. The encoded protein is CASSPLAGEGQYF.

This clonotype was counted a single time. CDR3 nucleotides: TGCAGTGCTAGCCACGGGGCCAACGTCCTGACTTTC. It is translated as CSASHGANVLTF. The chain combines TRBV20-1 with TRBJ2-6; no firm D call. Germline V gene sequence: CDR1 DFQATT, CDR2 SNEGSKA (reference sequence). The CDR3 extends over 12 amino acids. Between the trimmed V and J ends, which lost 3 bases and 4 bases, there was a span of 4 bases.

As to this clonotype: One end of the junction does not line up with germline, which may come from a read error. This chain connects TRBV5-1 to TRBJ1-1; 8 positions match TRBD1. The CDR3 covers 14 residues. Germline lookup yields CDR1 SGHRS and CDR2 YFSETQ. The CDR3 region has the DNA TGCGCCAGCAGCTTACAGGGGGGCAAGACTGGAGCTTTCTTT. Translation: CASSLQGGKTGAFF.

The chain combines TRBV25-1 with TRBJ1-1; no clear D. CDR1 is MGHDK, CDR2 SYGVNS, per germline. The CDR3 has 10 amino acids. CDR3 protein: CAAGNTEAFF. CDR3 DNA: TGTGCTGCGGGGAACACTGAAGCTTTCTTT.

The CDR3 sequence: CASRTGSTF. Written as DNA, the CDR3 is TGTGCCAGCAGAACAGGGAGCACCTTC. This sequence joins TRBV25-1 and TRBJ1-2, with TRBD1 as a possible D gene (6 bases). The CDR3 runs 9 residues. V lost 6 bases and J 13 bases, leaving 9 bases between the germline ends. Germline loops: CDR1 MGHDK, CDR2 SYGVNS.

This clonotype occurred a few times. The V call is TRBV20-1, the J call TRBJ2-7, with 8 bases lining up with TRBD2. CDR3 size: 13 residues. The V gene's germline CDR1 is DFQATT and CDR2 SNEGSKA (reference sequence). V was pared by 6 bases and J by 4 bases, with 8 bases of the junction left unmatched. The CDR3 DNA reads TGCAGTGCCAAACCCAGCGGGAGTTACGAGCAGTACTTC. Its protein is CSAKPSGSYEQYF.

This clonotype was picked up many times. The chain is built from TRBV12-3 or TRBV12-4 and TRBJ1-1; 7 nucleotides match TRBD1. This CDR3 is built from 13 residues. J gave up 7 bases and V 5 bases, and 7 bases lay outside the gene matches. Written as DNA, the CDR3 is TGTGCCAGCAGTCCCCGACAGGGACGTGAAGCTTTCTTT. It yields the protein CASSPRQGREAFF.

Relative to its sample, this clonotype is medium-sized. The chain carries TRBV6-4 and TRBJ1-2, with 10 bases matching TRBD1. V dropped 2 bases and J dropped 3; count of bases not matched to a gene: 3. This CDR3 comprises 15 residues. Germline CDR1 is MRHNA and CDR2 is SNTAGT. Here the CDR3 DNA reads TGTGCCAGCAGTGACGGGACAGGGGAAGACTATGGCTACACCTTC. Translation: CASSDGTGEDYGYTF.

The V call is TRBV11-2, the J call TRBJ2-3, with D tentatively TRBD2 (6 bases). With 3 bases removed from V and 4 bases from J, the gap between germline ends came to 20 bases. CDR3 length: 17 amino acids. CDR1 and CDR2 from the germline V gene are SGHAT and FQNNGV. The CDR3 DNA sequence: TGTGCCAGCAGCTTGGCGGAGCTAGCGATAGCCGCAGATACGCAGTATTTT. The encoded protein is CASSLAELAIAADTQYF.

This clonotype was counted only a few times. The J gene is TRBJ1-2, the V gene TRBV20-1; 10 bases agree with TRBD1. The V gene's germline CDR1 is DFQATT and CDR2 SNEGSKA (reference sequence). The CDR3 length is 13 residues. V dropped 6 bases and J dropped 9; count of bases not matched to a gene: 10. The CDR3 region has the DNA TGCAGTGCCCCCAACACGGACAGGGGGAGCTACACCTTC. Its protein product is CSAPNTDRGSYTF.

V is TRBV29-1 and J is TRBJ1-1; 7 bases fit TRBD1. CDR1 SQVTM and CDR2 ANQGSEA come from the germline V gene. V shed 8 bases, J shed 4 bases, and the junction held 7 bases outside the gene matches. The CDR3 has 12 residues. The CDR3 nucleotides are TGCAGCTCACAGGGACAGCTCACTGAAGCTTTCTTT. This encodes CSSQGQLTEAFF.

There are many counts of this clonotype. CDR3 sequence reads: CASSLGPGELFF. CDR3 sequence (DNA): TGTGCCAGCAGCCTGGGTCCCGGGGAGCTGTTTTTT. The chain employs TRBV3-1 and TRBJ2-2; D unclear. Deletions cut 4 bases from V and 6 bases from J, with 6 bases between. There are 12 residues in the CDR3. The V gene's germline CDR1 is LGHDT and CDR2 YNNKEL (reference sequence). Together with reference TRBV3-1 and TRBJ2-2, the CDR3 gives the full variable domain: DTAVSQTPKYLVTQMGNDKSIKCEQNLGHDTMYWYKQDSKKFLKIMFSYNNKELIINETVPNRFSPKSPDKAHLNLHINSLELGDSAVYFCASSLGPGELFFGEGSRLTVL.

This clonotype was seen ten or more times. The chain joins TRBV7-8 to TRBJ2-7; D possibly matches TRBD1 or TRBD2 (5 bases each). The ends were cut back, 6 bases at V and 3 bases at J, with 15 bases in the middle. Germline V gene data show CDR1 as SGHVS and CDR2 as FQNEAQ. The CDR3 length is 14 residues. This CDR3 reads CASSSGPGSYEQYF. In DNA form, the CDR3 reads TGTGCCAGCAGTTCAGGGCCAGGGAGCTACGAGCAGTACTTC. Together with reference TRBV7-8 and TRBJ2-7, the CDR3 gives the full variable domain: GAGVSQSPRYKVAKRGQDVALRCDPISGHVSLFWYQQALGQGPEFLTYFQNEAQLDKSGLPSDRFFAERPEGSVSTLKIQRTQQEDSAVYLCASSSGPGSYEQYFGPGTRLTVT.

V gene TRBV5-1 combines with J gene TRBJ2-7; TRBD1 agrees at 10 bases. The CDR3 has 17 amino acids. The germline V gene has CDR1 SGHRS and CDR2 YFSETQ. V gave up 2 bases and J gave up 0 bases; unmatched junction bases: 8. CDR3 loop: CASSFTGTGAYSYEQYF. CDR3 sequence (DNA): TGCGCCAGCAGCTTTACCGGGACAGGGGCATACTCCTACGAGCAGTACTTC.

This clonotype occurred many times. CDR3 region: CASSFGRWDSPSGNTIYF. The CDR3 nucleotides are TGTGCCAGCAGCTTCGGACGATGGGACAGTCCCTCTGGAAACACCATATATTTT. This chain uses TRBV7-8 with TRBJ1-3; 7 nucleotides agree with TRBD1. Germline values: CDR1 SGHVS, CDR2 FQNEAQ. The CDR3 covers 18 residues. The V gene end was trimmed by 3 bases and the J gene end by 0 bases; junction bases not matched to a gene: 11. The complete variable domain, with remaining parts taken from reference TRBV7-8 and TRBJ1-3, reads GAGVSQSPRYKVAKRGQDVALRCDPISGHVSLFWYQQALGQGPEFLTYFQNEAQLDKSGLPSDRFFAERPEGSVSTLKIQRTQQEDSAVYLCASSFGRWDSPSGNTIYFGEGSWLTVV.